This is a list of T cell receptor beta chains from one sample in a study of identical twins. MiXCR, applied by TCRdb to the 5' RACE reads, yields one record per CDR3 protein. The repertoire holds 640,000 or so distinct CDR3 sequences, roughly 6% seen once, with roughly 1.6% in the top ten. Sample: naive T cells sorted from blood. The receptors here all came from a man aged 18 to 29 in good health. CDR3s include the opening cysteine and the closing phenylalanine or tryptophan. A D gene is named only where the DNA matches it firmly. Some rows have no size entry. The others give once, few or many, or a class for an expanded clone.

v_gene	d_gene	abundance	len	j_gene	CDR3nt	CDR3aa
TRBV7-9	TRBD2	few	15	TRBJ2-3	TGTGCCAGCAGCTACGCCCGGGGGGGGCGGGATACGCAGTATTTT	CASSYARGGRDTQYF
TRBV10-3	TRBD1	many	15	TRBJ2-5	TGTGCCATCAGTGACTCGGGACAGGGGGCGCCTACCCAGTACTTC	CAISDSGQGAPTQYF
TRBV5-1	TRBD1	few	16	TRBJ2-1	TGCGCCAGCAGCACAGGTCCCGGGACAGGGAACGGTGAGCAGTTCTTC	CASSTGPGTGNGEQFF
TRBV5-1	TRBD2	many	18	TRBJ2-1	TGCGCCAGCAGCTCGCTGACTAGCGGGAGACCATCCTACAATGAGCAGTTCTTC	CASSSLTSGRPSYNEQFF
TRBV7-9	-	many	16	TRBJ1-5	TGTGCCAGCAGCTTAGCACAGGCCCATAGCAATCAGCCCCAGCATTTT	CASSLAQAHSNQPQHF
TRBV11-2	-	few	14	TRBJ2-1	TGTGCCAGCAGCTTGGGGGGACTGCCCGTGGAGCAGTTCTTC	CASSLGGLPVEQFF
TRBV20-1	-	many	15	TRBJ2-1	TGCAGTGCTAGAGACGGCGGAAGCCCCTACAATGAGCAGTTCTTC	CSARDGGSPYNEQFF
TRBV20-1	-	-	13	TRBJ2-1	TGCAGTGTGGTGATAGGGAACTACAATGAGCAGTTCTTC	CSVVIGNYNEQFF
TRBV25-1	-	many	15	TRBJ1-1	TGTGCCAGCAGTGAATCGGGGGGGGCTAGGACTGAAGCTTTCTTT	CASSESGGARTEAFF
TRBV2	-	-	13	TRBJ2-5	TGTGCCAGCATGTTGCGGATTCAAGAGACCCAGTACTTC	CASMLRIQETQYF
TRBV12-3/TRBV12-4	-	many	13	TRBJ1-5	TGTGCCAGCACCCTGGGACTTAATCAGCCCCAGCATTTT	CASTLGLNQPQHF
TRBV12-3/TRBV12-4	-	-	20	TRBJ2-1	TGTGCCAGCAGTTTAGACTGGTCTAGCGCCTTGCCGAGCTCCTACAATGAGCAGTTCTTC	CASSLDWSSALPSSYNEQFF
TRBV19	-	-	12	TRBJ2-1	TGTGCCAGTAGTATAGCAAACGGAGAGCAGTTCTTC	CASSIANGEQFF
TRBV29-1	-	few	12	TRBJ2-5	TGCAGCGTTGTTGGGGATCGACAGACCCAGTACTTC	CSVVGDRQTQYF
TRBV5-1	TRBD1	many	14	TRBJ2-2	TGCGCCAGCAGCGAGGACAGGGTGGCCGGGGAGCTGTTTTTT	CASSEDRVAGELFF
TRBV3-1	-	many	12	TRBJ1-1	TGTGCCAGCAGCCCTGCAGCGCGCTCGACTTTCTTT	CASSPAARSTFF